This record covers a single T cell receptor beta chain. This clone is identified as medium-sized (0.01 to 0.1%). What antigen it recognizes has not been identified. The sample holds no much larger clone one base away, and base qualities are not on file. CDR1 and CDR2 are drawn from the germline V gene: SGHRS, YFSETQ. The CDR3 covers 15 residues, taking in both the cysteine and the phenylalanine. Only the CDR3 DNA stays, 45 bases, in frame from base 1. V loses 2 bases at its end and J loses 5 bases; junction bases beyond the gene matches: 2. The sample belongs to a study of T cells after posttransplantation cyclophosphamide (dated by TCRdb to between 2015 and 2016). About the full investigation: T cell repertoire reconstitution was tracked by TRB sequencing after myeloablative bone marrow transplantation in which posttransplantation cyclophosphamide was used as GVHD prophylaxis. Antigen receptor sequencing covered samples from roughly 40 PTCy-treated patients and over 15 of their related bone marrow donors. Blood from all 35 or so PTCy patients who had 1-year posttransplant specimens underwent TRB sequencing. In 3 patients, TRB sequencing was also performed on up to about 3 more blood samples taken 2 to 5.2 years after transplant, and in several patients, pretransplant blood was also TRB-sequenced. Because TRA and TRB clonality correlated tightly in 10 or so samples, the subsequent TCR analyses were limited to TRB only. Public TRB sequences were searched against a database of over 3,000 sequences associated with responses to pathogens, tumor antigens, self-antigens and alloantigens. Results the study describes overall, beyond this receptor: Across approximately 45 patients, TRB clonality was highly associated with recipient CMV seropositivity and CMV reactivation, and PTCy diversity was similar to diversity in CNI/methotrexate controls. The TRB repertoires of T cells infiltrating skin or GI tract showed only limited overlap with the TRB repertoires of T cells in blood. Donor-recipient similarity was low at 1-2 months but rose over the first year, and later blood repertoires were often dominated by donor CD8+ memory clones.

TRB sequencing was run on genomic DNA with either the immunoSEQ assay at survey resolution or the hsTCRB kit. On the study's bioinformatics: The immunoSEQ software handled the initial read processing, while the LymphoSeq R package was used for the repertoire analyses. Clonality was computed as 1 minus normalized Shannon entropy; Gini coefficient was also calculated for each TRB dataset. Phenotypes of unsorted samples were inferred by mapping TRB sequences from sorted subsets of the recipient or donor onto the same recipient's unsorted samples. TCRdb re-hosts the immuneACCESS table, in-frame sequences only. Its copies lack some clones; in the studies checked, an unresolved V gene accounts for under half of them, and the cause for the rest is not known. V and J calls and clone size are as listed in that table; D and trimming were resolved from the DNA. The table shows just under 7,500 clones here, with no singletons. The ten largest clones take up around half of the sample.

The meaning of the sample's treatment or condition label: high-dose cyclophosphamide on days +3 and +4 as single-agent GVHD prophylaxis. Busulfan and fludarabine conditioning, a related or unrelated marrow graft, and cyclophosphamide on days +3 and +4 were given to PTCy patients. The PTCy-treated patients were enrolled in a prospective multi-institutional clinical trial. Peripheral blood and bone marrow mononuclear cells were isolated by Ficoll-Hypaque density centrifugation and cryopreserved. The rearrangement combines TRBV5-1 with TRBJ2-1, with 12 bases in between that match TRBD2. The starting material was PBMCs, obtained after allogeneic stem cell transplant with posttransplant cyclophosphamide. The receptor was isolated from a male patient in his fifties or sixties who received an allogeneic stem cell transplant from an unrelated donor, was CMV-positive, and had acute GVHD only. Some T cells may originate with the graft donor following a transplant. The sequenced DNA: TGCGCCAGCAGCTTACGACTAGCGGGGGACAATGAGCAGTTCTTC. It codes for CASSLRLAGDNEQFF.